The 18 T cell receptor beta chains reported below all come from one sample, sequenced in a study of shared T cell receptors in the human thymus. TCRdb's table, derived via immunoSEQ multiplex PCR, lists solely in-frame clones and lacks some. The sample holds roughly 500,000 clones, around 78% seen once. These records were also assigned to another study, of human thymus T cells.

Sequenced input: thymocytes. All receptors come from a boy younger than two with a congenital heart defect.

This clone was counted between two and nine times. The chain is built from TRBV28 and TRBJ2-7; TRBD1 is a possible D gene (5 bases). Germline CDR1 is MDHEN and CDR2 is SYDVKM. The V gene lost 6 bases and the J gene lost 6 bases, with 18 bases spanning the gap. The CDR3 totals 14 residues. The CDR3: CASSSPRMGREQYF. The CDR3 bases are TGTGCCAGCAGCTCCCCCAGAATGGGGCGCGAGCAGTACTTC.

This clone has just a few counts. This chain uses TRBV4-2 with TRBJ2-7; 7 bases fit TRBD1. Per the germline V gene, CDR1 is LGHNA and CDR2 is YNFKEQ. The CDR3 loop spans 15 amino acids. V dropped 4 bases and J dropped 3; count of bases not matched to a gene: 9. CDR3 nucleotides: TGTGCCAGCAGCCCCACAGGGGTTAGGGACTACGAGCAGTACTTC. This codes for CASSPTGVRDYEQYF.

The chain carries TRBV5-8 and TRBJ2-3, with D perhaps matching TRBD1 (5 bases). CDR3 length equals 14 residues. In germline, CDR1 is SGHTS, CDR2 YDEGEE. V lost 0 bases and J lost 3, with 8 bases in between. Here the CDR3 reads CASSLADRTDTQYF. CDR3 nucleotide sequence: TGTGCCAGCAGCTTGGCCGACAGAACAGATACGCAGTATTTT.

CDR3 protein: CASSEKGHISYNEQFF. The CDR3 coding sequence is TGTGCCAGCAGTGAAAAGGGACACATCTCCTACAATGAGCAGTTCTTC. The chain combines TRBV6-1 with TRBJ2-1; D might be TRBD1 (6 bases). Germline V gene lookup returns CDR1 MNHNS and CDR2 SASEGT. V was clipped by 2 bases and J by 0 bases, with 11 bases between them. This CDR3 comprises 16 residues.

V is TRBV7-2 and J is TRBJ2-1; the match to TRBD2 covers 7 bases. CDR3 length: 18 amino acids. Germline CDR1 is SGHTA and CDR2 is FQGNSA. The junction had 14 bases not matched to a gene; V was cut back by 5 bases and J by 1 base. In DNA form, the CDR3 reads TGTGCCAGCAGCGAATGGGCGGGAGCCAAATCGTCCTACAATGAGCAGTTCTTC. It is translated as CASSEWAGAKSSYNEQFF.

This sequence joins TRBV11-2 and TRBJ1-4; a weak D match, TRBD1 (6 bases). The germline gives CDR1 SGHAT, CDR2 FQNNGV. V was cut by 4 bases and J by 8 bases, with 17 bases left in between. The CDR3 runs 15 residues. DNA of the CDR3: TGTGCCAGCAGCTGGAGGCCAGGGGAAGGCGAAAAACTGTTTTTT. Protein: CASSWRPGEGEKLFF.

This clone was recorded a few times. The J gene is TRBJ1-2, the V gene TRBV2; TRBD1 might be the D (5 bases). The CDR3 has 13 amino acids. Germline loops: CDR1 SNHLY, CDR2 FYNNEI. Trimming cost V 6 bases and J 6 bases, with 14 bases left between them. As DNA, the CDR3 is TGTGCCAGCAGAGACAGTGCCGCGGATGGCTACACCTTC. This gives the protein CASRDSAADGYTF. Full variable domain (remainder filled in from reference TRBV2 and TRBJ1-2): EPEVTQTPSHQVTQMGQEVILRCVPISNHLYFYWYRQILGQKVEFLVSFYNNEISEKSEIFDDQFSVERPDGSNFTLKIRSTKLEDSAMYFCASRDSAADGYTFGSGTRLTVV.

The chain couples TRBV11-3 to TRBJ1-2; the D gene is possibly TRBD1 (5 bases). Trimming took off 5 bases at V and 6 bases at J, with 16 bases between the two ends. This CDR3 spans 14 amino acids. The germline V gene has CDR1 SGHNT and CDR2 YENEEA. The CDR3 DNA reads TGTGCCAGCAGCGCCGGGACTGGGGATCATGGCTACACCTTC. This gives the protein CASSAGTGDHGYTF.

The gene calls are TRBV27 and TRBJ1-1; 7 bases are a match to TRBD1. This CDR3 contains 15 residues. Germline lookup yields CDR1 MNHEY and CDR2 SMNVEV (reference sequence). Trimming took 5 bases from V and 4 from J; bases not matched to a gene: 10. The CDR3 DNA sequence: TGTGCCAGCAGTCCGACAGGGAGTGTAAGCACTGAAGCTTTCTTT. Amino acids: CASSPTGSVSTEAFF.

The V and J genes are TRBV30 and TRBJ1-2, with 7 bases that match TRBD1. Trimming cost V 1 base and J 4 bases; bases outside gene matches: 6. The germline gives CDR1 GTSNPN, CDR2 SVGIG (reference sequence). The CDR3 is 14 residues long. The CDR3 reads CAWSGQGSIYGYTF. CDR3 coding DNA: TGTGCCTGGAGTGGACAGGGCTCGATCTATGGCTACACCTTC. The full variable domain, completed using reference TRBV30 and TRBJ1-2, is SQTIHQWPATLVQPVGSPLSLECTVEGTSNPNLYWYRQAAGRGLQLLFYSVGIGQISSEVPQNLSASRPQDRQFILSSKKLLLSDSGFYLCAWSGQGSIYGYTFGSGTRLTVV.

The rearrangement uses TRBV28 and TRBJ2-7; D is unresolved. V was clipped by 7 bases and J by 0 bases, with 13 bases between them. The length of the CDR3 is 14 residues. Germline lookup yields CDR1 MDHEN and CDR2 SYDVKM. This CDR3 reads CASTRWRHSYEQYF. In nucleotides, the CDR3 is TGTGCCAGCACTAGGTGGCGGCACTCCTACGAGCAGTACTTC.

The V and J genes are TRBV13 and TRBJ2-1; D perhaps matches TRBD2 (8 bases). This CDR3 is built from 17 residues. V was cut by 5 bases and J by 2 bases, with 19 bases left in between. Germline V CDR1 and CDR2: PRHDT, FYEKMQ (reference sequence). CDR3 in amino acids: CASSPRGGDRTYNEQFF. The DNA of the CDR3 is TGTGCCAGCAGCCCCCGGGGGGGGGACAGAACCTACAATGAGCAGTTCTTC.

A single count supports this clone. The V gene is TRBV30, the J gene TRBJ1-1, with TRBD1 identical over 8 bases. V shed 8 bases, J shed 11 bases, and the junction held 19 bases outside the gene matches. CDR1 is GTSNPN and CDR2 is SVGIG in the germline V gene (reference sequence). This CDR3 comprises 14 residues. DNA for the CDR3: TGTGCCGGGACGCGCAGGGCGTCAGGGGGCAGTGCTTTCTTT. This gives the protein CAGTRRASGGSAFF. The full variable domain, its missing parts supplied by reference TRBV30 and TRBJ1-1, is SQTIHQWPATLVQPVGSPLSLECTVEGTSNPNLYWYRQAAGRGLQLLFYSVGIGQISSEVPQNLSASRPQDRQFILSSKKLLLSDSGFYLCAGTRRASGGSAFFGQGTRLTVV.

The CDR3 nucleotides read TGTGCCAGCAGCTTAGGAGTCTCTGGAAACACCATATATTTT. Translation gives CASSLGVSGNTIYF. V gene TRBV7-8 combines with J gene TRBJ1-3; D not resolved. The CDR3 is 14 amino acids. V lost 1 base to trimming and J lost 0 bases, with 4 bases between them. CDR1 is SGHVS and CDR2 is FQNEAQ in the germline V gene.

The gene calls are TRBV11-3 and TRBJ2-7; 8 bases match TRBD2. This CDR3 comprises 16 residues. V shed 5 bases, J shed 0 bases, and the junction held 9 bases outside the gene matches. Germline V gives CDR1 SGHNT, CDR2 YENEEA. The CDR3 DNA follows: TGTGCCAGCAGCCCTCCTGCTAGCGGGCGCTCCTACGAGCAGTACTTC. This encodes CASSPPASGRSYEQYF.

The genes are TRBV10-3 and TRBJ1-1; TRBD1 matches at 8 bases. V was pared by 5 bases and J by 5 bases, with 13 bases of the junction left unmatched. The V gene's germline CDR1 is ENHRY and CDR2 SYGVKD. The CDR3 totals 16 residues. The DNA for the CDR3 is TGTGCCATCAGTAAATTCAGGACAGGGCGAGTAACTGAAGCTTTCTTT. It codes for CAISKFRTGRVTEAFF.

V is TRBV6-5 and J is TRBJ1-1, with D perhaps matching TRBD1 (6 bases). There are 13 residues in the CDR3. Trimming shortened V by 1 base and J by 4 bases, and 7 bases separated the two germline ends. Germline CDR1 reads MNHEY; CDR2 reads SVGAGI. CDR3 nucleotide sequence: TGTGCCAGCAGTTACTTACAGGGCACTGAAGCTTTCTTT. Protein: CASSYLQGTEAFF.

In regard to this clone: The sample has other DNA sequences that encode this CDR3 too. This sequence joins TRBV27 and TRBJ2-7; D ambiguous. V shed 0 bases and J shed 2 bases, with 5 bases lying between them. Germline V gene data show CDR1 as MNHEY and CDR2 as SMNVEV (reference sequence). The CDR3 runs 13 residues. The CDR3 DNA reads as TGTGCCAGCAGTTTATCCGACACCTACGAGCAGTACTTC. It translates to CASSLSDTYEQYF.